Listed here are 26 T cell receptor beta chains from one sample, sequenced in a study of blood T cells in healthy people across ages. With a J-beta primer mix and a sample-barcoded 5' primer, a second PCR ran about 7 to 12 cycles. TCRdb reanalysed the 5' RACE reads using MiXCR and keeps one entry per CDR3 protein. The sample lists fewer than 1,000,000 distinct CDR3 sequences, 35% to 50% occurring once. The sample taken for sequencing was blood. Receptors were obtained from a man older than 75 in good health.

This clonotype was counted only a few times. This rearrangement joins TRBV6-2 or TRBV6-3 to TRBJ2-7, with D uncertain. Germline V gene sequence: CDR1 MNHEY, CDR2 SVGEGT. The CDR3 is 15 residues long. Trimming removed 4 bases from V and 2 bases from J, with 15 bases in between. CDR3 sequence: CASSSPSDATYEQYF. The CDR3 DNA is TGTGCCAGCAGTTCACCCTCGGACGCTACCTACGAGCAGTACTTC.

This clonotype appeared a few times. The V and J genes are TRBV21-1 and TRBJ2-1; the DNA was not used to check the table's D call, TRBD1. TRBV21-1 is deemed a pseudogene. The length of the CDR3 is 22 residues. The CDR3 DNA sequence: TGTGCCAGCAGCAAAGCCGACCTTTGCCGGGGCAGAATTTTACTGCCTTTTAATGAGCAGTTCTTC. It yields the protein CASSKADLCRGRILLPFNEQFF.

A remark on this clonotype: A much larger clone is a single base away; this may be a read error. The chain has TRBV9 and TRBJ2-7; D remains ambiguous. V was pared by 1 base and J by 7 bases, with 21 bases between. Germline lookup yields CDR1 SGDLS and CDR2 YYNGEE. There are 16 residues in the CDR3. The CDR3, as DNA: TGTGCCAGCAGCGTACCCCCAGGCCGCTCCTACAATGAGCAGTACTTC. Its protein is CASSVPPGRSYNEQYF.

The CDR3 DNA follows: TGTGCCAGCAGCTTAAGTGGCGGGATTGAGCAGTTCTTC. Its protein is CASSLSGGIEQFF. The J gene is TRBJ2-1, the V gene TRBV7-3; D might be TRBD2 (6 bases). The CDR3 runs to 13 residues. Germline V gene lookup returns CDR1 SGHTA and CDR2 FQGTGA. With 1 base removed from V and 9 bases from J, the gap between germline ends came to 10 bases.

Ten or more counts support this clonotype. The chain couples TRBV20-1 to TRBJ2-3; 10 bases fit TRBD1. After removal of 5 bases from V and 4 bases from J, the junction contained 0 bases not matched to a gene. The CDR3 has 12 amino acids. Germline CDR1 DFQATT, CDR2 SNEGSKA (reference sequence). CDR3 sequence (DNA): TGCAGTGCTGGACAGGGGGCAGATACGCAGTATTTT. Translating it yields CSAGQGADTQYF.

The chain recombines TRBV6-6 with TRBJ2-1; the D gene is possibly TRBD2 (5 bases). CDR1 is MNHNY, CDR2 SVGAGI, per germline (reference sequence). CDR3 length: 15 residues. V lost 6 bases, J lost 7 bases, and 19 bases lay in between. The CDR3 protein is CASRPQMEARNEQFF. Here the CDR3 DNA reads TGTGCCAGCAGGCCGCAGATGGAGGCTCGGAATGAGCAGTTCTTC.

J is TRBJ2-5 and V is TRBV7-2; 8 bases agree with TRBD1. V dropped 4 bases and J dropped 5; count of bases not matched to a gene: 9. This CDR3 has 15 residues. Looked up from germline, CDR1 is SGHTA and CDR2 is FQGNSA. The CDR3: CASSSRTGLAETQYF. Here the CDR3 DNA reads TGTGCCAGCAGCTCGAGGACAGGGTTAGCGGAGACCCAGTACTTC.

The rearrangement uses TRBV27 and TRBJ2-1, with D perhaps assigned TRBD1 or TRBD2 (5 bases each). The V gene lost 5 bases and the J gene lost 8 bases, with 13 bases spanning the gap. Germline V gene data show CDR1 as MNHEY and CDR2 as SMNVEV (reference sequence). The CDR3 is 13 amino acids. Here the CDR3 DNA reads TGTGCCAGCAGTGATGGGGGTAGGGATGAGCAGTTCTTC. This translates into CASSDGGRDEQFF.

The chain employs TRBV3-1 and TRBJ2-7, with 7 bases identical to TRBD1. This CDR3 spans 15 amino acids. Germline V gene data show CDR1 as LGHDT and CDR2 as YNNKEL (reference sequence). With V trimmed by 3 bases and J by 5 bases, 10 bases remained unmatched. Written as DNA, the CDR3 is TGTGCCAGCAGCCATAATGGCAGGGGGTCACACGAGCAGTACTTC. Its protein product is CASSHNGRGSHEQYF.

The genes are TRBV28 and TRBJ2-5, with a possible D match to TRBD2 (6 bases). Trimming left V 5 bases short and J 5 bases short, with 24 bases between. CDR1 and CDR2 (germline): MDHEN, SYDVKM. The length of the CDR3 is 17 residues. This CDR3 is CASSLRGKGVILETQYF. The CDR3, as DNA: TGTGCCAGCAGTCTACGGGGGAAGGGAGTGATATTGGAGACCCAGTACTTC.

This chain connects TRBV20-1 to TRBJ2-6; TRBD1 matches at 8 bases. CDR1 is DFQATT, CDR2 SNEGSKA, per germline (reference sequence). Unmatched junction bases numbered 5, after V lost 5 bases and J lost 2 bases. This CDR3 region has 15 residues. The CDR3 coding sequence is TGCAGTGCTGGACAGGGACCCCCTGGGGCCAACGTCCTGACTTTC. This sequence encodes CSAGQGPPGANVLTF.

There are many counts of this clonotype. The V gene is TRBV14, the J gene TRBJ2-3; D possibly corresponds to TRBD2 (6 bases). Germline CDR1 and CDR2: SGHDN and FVKESK. The CDR3 has 13 residues. The CDR3 DNA reads TGTGCAAGCGGAGCGGGCGGCACAGATACGCAGTATTTT. Its translation: CASGAGGTDTQYF.

V and J are TRBV20-1 and TRBJ2-1; D is perhaps TRBD2 (6 bases). The V gene lost 6 bases and the J gene lost 9 bases, with 12 bases spanning the gap. The germline CDR1 and CDR2 sequences are DFQATT and SNEGSKA (reference sequence). CDR3 length equals 11 residues. The CDR3 DNA sequence: TGCAGTGCGGGGACTGTAGTTGAGCAGTTCTTC. It codes for CSAGTVVEQFF.

The chain joins TRBV7-2 to TRBJ2-1, with 7 nucleotides matching TRBD1. Unmatched junction bases numbered 15, after V lost 5 bases and J lost 8 bases. CDR1 SGHTA and CDR2 FQGNSA come from the germline V gene. This CDR3 region has 16 residues. CDR3 coding DNA: TGTGCCAGCAGCCCCAGGGGGAGCGCGTCGGTAGATGAGCAGTTCTTC. Translated, it gives CASSPRGSASVDEQFF.

This clonotype was counted only a few times. The chain is built from TRBV29-1 and TRBJ2-3; D may be TRBD1 (6 bases). Trimming left V 5 bases short and J 6 bases short, with 9 bases between. Germline-derived CDR1 and CDR2 are SQVTM and ANQGSEA. CDR3 length: 11 residues. CDR3 sequence reads: CSVTQGDTQYF. DNA for the CDR3: TGCAGCGTTACCCAGGGGGATACGCAGTATTTT.

The J gene is TRBJ1-4, the V gene TRBV7-9, with TRBD1 matching 7 bases. CDR3 length: 14 amino acids. V lost 5 bases to trimming and J lost 12 bases; unmatched junction nucleotides: 12. The germline CDR1 and CDR2 sequences are SEHNR and FQNEAQ (reference sequence). The chain's CDR3 is CASSPNRGIEELFF. The CDR3 region has the DNA TGTGCCAGCAGCCCAAACAGGGGAATCGAGGAACTGTTTTTT.

This clonotype showed up just a few times. The V gene is TRBV5-1, the J gene TRBJ2-1; D is unclear. The CDR3 loop spans 16 amino acids. The ends were cut back, 0 bases at V and 0 bases at J, with 10 bases in the middle. Germline V gene data show CDR1 as SGHRS and CDR2 as YFSETQ. Written as DNA, the CDR3 is TGCGCCAGCAGCTTGGAGGGCAGCAGCTCCTACAATGAGCAGTTCTTC. As protein: CASSLEGSSSYNEQFF.

As to this clonotype: Possible read error: a much larger clone is one base away. The chain joins TRBV7-2 to TRBJ2-7, with TRBD2 matching 11 bases. CDR1 and CDR2 (germline): SGHTA, FQGNSA. The CDR3 has 16 residues. The CDR3 loop reads CGSSFAGTSGSYEQYF. DNA of the CDR3: TGTGGCAGCAGCTTCGCGGGGACTAGCGGTTCCTACGAGCAGTACTTC.

The CDR3 nucleotides are TGTGCCAGCAGCGCCGGGACAGGCTTAACTGAAGCTTTCTTT. Translated, it gives CASSAGTGLTEAFF. The chain joins TRBV9 to TRBJ1-1, with 8 bases lining up with TRBD1. The J segment lost 5 bases and the V segment lost 3 bases, leaving 6 bases of the junction unmatched. This CDR3 has 14 amino acids. CDR1 and CDR2 from the germline V gene are SGDLS and YYNGEE.

The J gene is TRBJ1-2, the V gene TRBV20-1, with D unresolved. Germline values: CDR1 DFQATT, CDR2 SNEGSKA (reference sequence). This CDR3 has 11 residues. The V and J ends lost 1 base and 8 bases respectively, with 8 bases between them. For the CDR3, the DNA is TGCAGTGCTAGAGCGCCCGAGGGCTACACCTTC. Encoded protein: CSARAPEGYTF.

V is TRBV4-3 and J is TRBJ2-2; D may be TRBD2 (6 bases). The germline gives CDR1 LGHNA, CDR2 YSLEER. The CDR3 spans 16 residues. The V gene lost 0 bases and the J gene lost 6 bases, with 14 bases spanning the gap. The CDR3 loop reads CASSQDHGGVAGELFF. In nucleotides, the CDR3 is TGCGCCAGCAGCCAAGATCACGGGGGAGTTGCCGGGGAGCTGTTTTTT.

The chain is built from TRBV20-1 and TRBJ2-7; 7 nucleotides match TRBD2. The CDR3 consists of 14 residues. V shed 6 bases and J 0 bases; nucleotides not matched to a gene: 8. Looked up from germline, CDR1 is DFQATT and CDR2 is SNEGSKA (reference sequence). The CDR3 DNA sequence: TGCAGTGCAAGAAAGCGGGGTAGCTCCTACGAGCAGTACTTC. As protein: CSARKRGSSYEQYF.

V usage is TRBV14 and J usage is TRBJ2-2; 9 bases are a match to TRBD1. The CDR3 is made up of 17 amino acids. Germline assignment: CDR1 SGHDN and CDR2 FVKESK. J gave up 4 bases and V 0 bases, and 6 bases lay outside the gene matches. As DNA, the CDR3 is TGTGCCAGCAGCCAAGAACCGGGACAGGGAGCCACCGGGGAGCTGTTTTTT. Encoded protein: CASSQEPGQGATGELFF. The whole variable domain, filled in from reference TRBV14 and TRBJ2-2, reads EAGVTQFPSHSVIEKGQTVTLRCDPISGHDNLYWYRRVMGKEIKFLLHFVKESKQDESGMPNNRFLAERTGGTYSTLKVQPAELEDSGVYFCASSQEPGQGATGELFFGEGSRLTVL.

V usage is TRBV6-2 or TRBV6-3 and J usage is TRBJ2-7; tentatively, D is TRBD2 (7 bases). The CDR3 is made up of 11 amino acids. Germline loops: CDR1 MNHEY, CDR2 SVGEGT. DNA for the CDR3: TGTACAACAGGGACTACCGTCGAGCAGTACTTC. It yields the protein CTTGTTVEQYF.

This chain uses TRBV27 with TRBJ2-1; 7 nucleotides align to TRBD2. CDR1 is MNHEY and CDR2 is SMNVEV in the germline V gene (reference sequence). This CDR3 has 14 residues. V trimming: 8 bases; J trimming: 4 bases; junction bases outside the gene matches: 8. DNA for the CDR3: TGTGCCAGCTATGAGCGGGGATCGTACAATGAGCAGTTCTTC. It yields the protein CASYERGSYNEQFF.

This sequence joins TRBV7-2 and TRBJ1-1; TRBD1 aligns across 10 bases. Losses at the gene ends were 3 bases for V and 5 bases for J; bases not matched to a gene: 21. CDR3 length equals 20 residues. Looked up from germline, CDR1 is SGHTA and CDR2 is FQGNSA. The CDR3 coding sequence is TGTGCCAGCAGCTTCGTTGCTATGTCGACAGGGGGCCCACCTAGGACTGAAGCTTTCTTT. It specifies CASSFVAMSTGGPPRTEAFF.